This T cell receptor beta chain was identified during a study of CD8+ T cells in alopecia areata. Study summary: C3H/HeJ graft donors with spontaneous alopecia, aged roughly 6-13 months, supplied skin that was transplanted onto female C3H/HeJ mice aged about 7-10 weeks. Findings and limits, study-wide: It was less clear whether patients shared TCRs than it was in mice, possibly because of HLA. Scalp lesions, especially in alopecia totalis/universalis, had higher clonality than normal scalp.

Reverse transcription of extracted RNA yielded cDNA, which provided the sequencing template. TCRdb's table, derived via immunoSEQ multiplex PCR, lists solely in-frame clones and lacks some. The sample contains some 110,000 clones, none of them singletons. This CDR3 region has 15 residues. Germline V CDR1 and CDR2: NSQYPW, LRSPGD (reference sequence). Trimming took off 5 bases at V and 0 bases at J, with 10 bases between the two ends. This clone was found a few times. Its antigen is undetermined. Germline and genes: mouse. The CDR3 end lies 4 residues beyond the end of the read and is filled in from the germline J gene.

This chain uses TRBV1 with TRBJ2-2; D gene uncertain. The specimen sequenced was lesional skin. The receptor's source is a C3H/HeJ mouse with alopecia areata. The MHC haplotype of this mouse line is H2-k. CDR3: CTCSTQTTNTGQLYF. The covered CDR3 bases are TGCACCTGCAGTACCCAGACAACAAACACCGGG.